Each of the 20 T cell receptor beta chains below was sequenced from the same sample in a study of CD8 T cells in Susac syndrome. The RNA input was roughly 0.45 to 1 ug, and it was reverse transcribed with random hexamers. TCRdb re-called the immunoSEQ multiplex PCR reads with MiXCR, one entry per CDR3 protein. The profile covers approximately 120,000 distinct CDR3 sequences, with just over 90% appearing a single time and less than 0.4% taken by the ten largest. The sequencing sample was made of CD8+ T cells from PBMCs. These receptors came from a human donor with multiple sclerosis.

The V and J genes are TRBV9 and TRBJ2-7; 9 bases agree with TRBD1. Unmatched junction bases numbered 12, after V lost 4 bases and J lost 4 bases. Germline V gene lookup returns CDR1 SGDLS and CDR2 YYNGEE. The CDR3 spans 16 residues. CDR3 in amino acids: CASSRHGGTGIYEQYF. CDR3 coding DNA: TGTGCCAGCAGCCGGCATGGAGGGACAGGGATTTACGAGCAGTACTTC.

The chain links TRBV20-1 to TRBJ2-5; 9 bases are shared with TRBD2. The junction had 7 bases not matched to a gene; V was cut back by 0 bases and J by 2 bases. Germline V gene data show CDR1 as DFQATT and CDR2 as SNEGSKA (reference sequence). The CDR3 covers 16 residues. CDR3 nucleotides: TGCAGTGCTAGAGATGGGAGGCGGGGGGGACAAGAGACCCAGTACTTC. Its protein is CSARDGRRGGQETQYF.

This clonotype showed up just once. This chain uses TRBV12-3 or TRBV12-4 with TRBJ1-2; D gene uncertain. The length of the CDR3 is 13 residues. V shed 6 bases and J shed 6 bases, with 14 bases lying between them. Here the CDR3 reads CASSHTWTDGYTF. CDR3 nucleotides: TGTGCCAGCAGCCATACCTGGACGGATGGCTACACCTTC.

V and J are TRBV29-1 and TRBJ2-1; D call uncertain. Germline V gene sequence: CDR1 SQVTM, CDR2 ANQGSEA. The length of the CDR3 is 13 residues. V was pared by 7 bases and J by 2 bases, with 12 bases between. The CDR3 sequence is CSAGSATYNEQFF. The CDR3 DNA reads TGCAGCGCTGGCTCGGCTACCTACAATGAGCAGTTCTTC.

V gene TRBV7-9 combines with J gene TRBJ1-1; TRBD1 aligns across 7 bases. The trim removed 6 bases at V and 14 bases at J, leaving 9 bases unmatched. The CDR3 runs to 11 residues. From germline, CDR1 is SEHNR and CDR2 FQNEAQ (reference sequence). The CDR3 coding sequence is TGTGCCAGCAGTCCGGGACAGCATGTATTCTTT. Translated, it gives CASSPGQHVFF.

This sequence joins TRBV6-5 and TRBJ2-7; D remains unclear. The CDR3 contains 13 residues. Trimming took off 7 bases at V and 0 bases at J, with 10 bases between the two ends. Germline V gene data show CDR1 as MNHEY and CDR2 as SVGAGI. In nucleotides, the CDR3 is TGTGCCAGCACGAGTCCGCACTCCTACGAGCAGTACTTC. Translating gives CASTSPHSYEQYF.

This clonotype was detected only a few times. The chain joins TRBV19 to TRBJ2-2; 13 bases align to TRBD2. Looked up from germline, CDR1 is LNHDA and CDR2 is SQIVND (reference sequence). J gave up 4 bases and V 5 bases, and 7 bases lay outside the gene matches. The CDR3 loop spans 17 amino acids. CDR3 DNA sequence: TGTGCCAGTAGTCCCGGACTAGCGGGAGAAGTCACCGGGGAGCTGTTTTTT. This encodes CASSPGLAGEVTGELFF.

DNA for the CDR3: TGCAGTGCCACCTTGGATAGGTATCGCCGAACTTCCTACAATGAGCAGTTCTTC. Translation: CSATLDRYRRTSYNEQFF. The chain uses TRBV20-1 and TRBJ2-1; D not certain. The CDR3 has 18 residues. With 6 bases removed from V and 1 base from J, the gap between germline ends came to 25 bases. Germline CDR1 and CDR2: DFQATT and SNEGSKA (reference sequence).

This clonotype was seen once. The chain joins TRBV2 to TRBJ1-2, with TRBD1 identical over 7 bases. The CDR3 extends over 14 amino acids. The V gene's germline CDR1 is SNHLY and CDR2 FYNNEI. The J segment lost 7 bases and the V segment lost 7 bases, leaving 12 bases of the junction unmatched. The CDR3 DNA is TGTGCCAGCACTCAAGAGGGACAGTATCGTGGCTACACCTTC. Its translation: CASTQEGQYRGYTF. The full variable domain, rest sourced from reference TRBV2 and TRBJ1-2, is EPEVTQTPSHQVTQMGQEVILRCVPISNHLYFYWYRQILGQKVEFLVSFYNNEISEKSEIFDDQFSVERPDGSNFTLKIRSTKLEDSAMYFCASTQEGQYRGYTFGSGTRLTVV.

The chain's CDR3 is CASSPSRAYEQYF. CDR3 DNA: TGTGCCAGCTCACCAAGCAGAGCCTACGAGCAGTACTTC. The chain couples TRBV18 to TRBJ2-7; D gene uncertain. V was clipped by 2 bases and J by 2 bases, with 7 bases between them. The CDR3 runs to 13 residues. The germline gives CDR1 KGHSH, CDR2 LQKENI.

The rearrangement uses TRBV29-1 and TRBJ2-3, with D possibly TRBD1 on 6 matching bases. Germline-derived CDR1 and CDR2 are SQVTM and ANQGSEA. The CDR3 has 17 amino acids. Trimming left V 3 bases short and J 5 bases short, with 24 bases between. The DNA of the CDR3 is TGCAGCGTTGATGGCTTTGGGGGCGACGAGTTCCTAGATACGCAGTATTTT. It encodes CSVDGFGGDEFLDTQYF.

CDR3 DNA sequence: TGTGCCAGCAGCTTAGCGTTCGCGGGAGGGAGCAGCACAGATACGCAGTATTTT. Translating gives CASSLAFAGGSSTDTQYF. V gene TRBV11-1 combines with J gene TRBJ2-3; 9 bases agree with TRBD2. The CDR3 is 18 amino acids. With 0 bases clipped from V and 0 bases from J, the junction kept 7 bases outside the gene matches. In germline, CDR1 is SGHAT, CDR2 FQDESV (reference sequence).

V is TRBV20-1 and J is TRBJ2-1, with 8 bases aligning to TRBD2. With 0 bases clipped from V and 4 bases from J, the junction kept 8 bases outside the gene matches. Germline lookup yields CDR1 DFQATT and CDR2 SNEGSKA (reference sequence). The CDR3 totals 16 residues. The chain's CDR3 is CSARDMNGGAYNEQFF. The CDR3 region has the DNA TGCAGTGCTAGAGATATGAACGGGGGGGCATACAATGAGCAGTTCTTC.

CDR3 protein: CASSVDQGLNQPQHF. DNA of the CDR3: TGTGCCAGCAGCGTAGACCAGGGATTAAATCAGCCCCAGCATTTT. The rearrangement uses TRBV9 and TRBJ1-5; a weak D match, TRBD1 (5 bases). CDR1 and CDR2 (germline): SGDLS, YYNGEE. The V gene lost 0 bases and the J gene lost 4 bases, with 11 bases spanning the gap. The CDR3 spans 15 residues.

The CDR3 DNA reads TGTGCCAGCAGTTTAGGGGTGACAGGGAGCTCCTACAATGAGCAGTTCTTC. It yields the protein CASSLGVTGSSYNEQFF. The V gene is TRBV12-3 or TRBV12-4, the J gene TRBJ2-1, with 7 bases that match TRBD1. Losses at the gene ends were 1 base for V and 0 bases for J; bases not matched to a gene: 6. The CDR3 totals 17 residues.

A note on this clonotype: A junction end diverges from the germline sequence, so it may reflect a read error. The chain couples TRBV7-3 to TRBJ2-1; 10 bases match TRBD2. Germline CDR1 SGHTA, CDR2 FQGTGA. CDR3 length: 14 residues. The CDR3 DNA sequence: TGTGCCAGCAGCCTAACTAGCGGGGACAATGAGCAGTTCTTC. Translating it yields CASSLTSGDNEQFF.

This clonotype has only a few counts. The rearrangement links TRBV23-1 to TRBJ2-7; D gene ambiguous. TRBV23-1 is known as an ORF, though its function is uncertain. This CDR3 comprises 15 residues. V was clipped by 2 bases and J by 6 bases, with 17 bases between them. The CDR3 DNA is TGCGCCAGCAGTCAAGTCTTCTCTTTGTTCTTCGAGCAGTACGTC. Protein sequence: CASSQVFSLFFEQYV.

The chain links TRBV7-9 to TRBJ1-1, with no clear D. The germline V gene encodes CDR1 SEHNR and CDR2 FQNEAQ (reference sequence). The CDR3 spans 11 residues. Trimming cost V 0 bases and J 5 bases, with 1 base left between them. The CDR3 DNA is TGTGCCAGCAGCTTAGCGACTGAAGCTTTCTTT. It yields the protein CASSLATEAFF.

This chain links TRBV4-1 with TRBJ2-7; 7 nucleotides agree with TRBD2. This CDR3 comprises 14 residues. Germline V gene sequence: CDR1 MGHRA, CDR2 YSYEKL. V lost 3 bases to trimming and J lost 6 bases; unmatched junction nucleotides: 8. The CDR3, as DNA: TGCGCCAGCAGCCATCGGGGGGAAGGAGGCGAGCAGTACTTC. Protein sequence: CASSHRGEGGEQYF.

J is TRBJ2-2 and V is TRBV7-6; 8 bases are a match to TRBD1. CDR1 is SGHVS and CDR2 is FNYEAQ in the germline V gene. CDR3 size: 16 residues. Trimming at V came to 4 bases and at J to 0 bases, leaving 4 bases not matched to a gene. CDR3 in DNA: TGTGCCAGCAGCTCATGGACAGGGACGAACACCGGGGAGCTGTTTTTT. This sequence encodes CASSSWTGTNTGELFF.